The 31 T cell receptor beta chains below all came from one sample that was sequenced in a study of shared clonotypes between healthy human individuals. The protocol was immunoSEQ multiplex PCR, while the TCRdb copy is restricted to in-frame clones and leaves out a portion. The table records some 2,500,000 clones, 80% to 95% of them present only once. The sequenced material came from naive CD4+ T cells from PBMCs. The subset: CD45RA+ positively selected. These receptors were taken from a young man in good health. Some clones in this sample may be carry-over from other donors' samples.

The V gene is TRBV25-1, the J gene TRBJ2-1; TRBD2 matches 12 bases. This CDR3 is built from 13 residues. Germline V gene data show CDR1 as MGHDK and CDR2 as SYGVNS. The V and J ends lost 6 bases and 12 bases, in that order; junction bases with no gene match: 6. CDR3 sequence: CASRDTSGRRQFF. The DNA of the CDR3 is TGTGCCAGCAGGGACACTAGCGGGAGGAGGCAGTTCTTC.

J is TRBJ1-1 and V is TRBV10-3; 7 positions agree with TRBD1. Germline values: CDR1 ENHRY, CDR2 SYGVKD. J gave up 7 bases and V 10 bases, and 6 bases lay outside the gene matches. The CDR3 runs 11 residues. The CDR3 reads CASRQGLEAFF. The CDR3 nucleotides are TGTGCCAGCCGACAGGGCCTTGAAGCTTTCTTT.

The chain couples TRBV27 to TRBJ2-1; the match to TRBD2 covers 9 bases. The germline gives CDR1 MNHEY, CDR2 SMNVEV (reference sequence). J was trimmed by 3 bases and V by 3 bases; bases with no gene match: 9. The CDR3 totals 17 residues. Written as DNA, the CDR3 is TGTGCCAGCAGTTTCTCCCGACTAGCGGCGGTCTACAATGAGCAGTTCTTC. Residues: CASSFSRLAAVYNEQFF.

Points on this clone: This specimen includes other DNA sequences encoding the same CDR3. V and J are TRBV2 and TRBJ2-2; D might be TRBD1 (5 bases). Per germline, CDR1 SNHLY and CDR2 FYNNEI. The CDR3 contains 13 residues. The germline V and J ends were trimmed by 2 bases and 6 bases, with 7 bases remaining between them. The CDR3 region is CASSERGPGELFF. The CDR3, as DNA: TGTGCCAGCAGTGAAAGGGGCCCCGGGGAGCTGTTTTTT.

V and J are TRBV5-1 and TRBJ1-1; TRBD1 matches 9 bases. The CDR3 is 14 residues long. Trimming cost V 0 bases and J 6 bases; bases outside gene matches: 3. The germline V gene encodes CDR1 SGHRS and CDR2 YFSETQ. The CDR3 reads CASSLGGTGPEAFF. The CDR3, as DNA: TGCGCCAGCAGCTTGGGAGGGACAGGGCCTGAAGCTTTCTTT. Looking up the rest from reference TRBV5-1 and TRBJ1-1 gives the full variable domain: KAGVTQTPRYLIKTRGQQVTLSCSPISGHRSVSWYQQTPGQGLQFLFEYFSETQRNKGNFPGRFSGRQFSNSRSEMNVSTLELGDSALYLCASSLGGTGPEAFFGQGTRLTVV.

V gene TRBV7-9 combines with J gene TRBJ2-5; 11 bases are shared with TRBD1. The CDR3 extends over 16 amino acids. Germline-derived CDR1 and CDR2 are SEHNR and FQNEAQ (reference sequence). V dropped 2 bases and J dropped 3; count of bases not matched to a gene: 5. CDR3 loop: CASSLSPGQGEETQYF. CDR3 nucleotide sequence: TGTGCCAGCAGCTTAAGTCCGGGACAGGGGGAAGAGACCCAGTACTTC.

A note on this clone: Other DNA sequences in the same sample also yield this CDR3. The chain links TRBV11-3 to TRBJ2-3; the D call may be TRBD1 or TRBD2 (6 bases each). V lost 1 base and J lost 3, with 8 bases in between. CDR1 is SGHNT, CDR2 YENEEA, per germline. This CDR3 is 14 amino acids long. The CDR3 nucleotides are TGTGCCAGCAGCTTAGGGGGGGCTACAGATACGCAGTATTTT. This encodes CASSLGGATDTQYF.

Note on this clone: Different DNA sequences within this sample yield the same CDR3. The V call is TRBV9, the J call TRBJ2-7, with D hard to call. This CDR3 has 11 amino acids. CDR1 and CDR2 (germline): SGDLS, YYNGEE. The V and J ends lost 2 bases and 6 bases respectively, with 6 bases between them. The CDR3 bases are TGTGCCAGCAGCGTGGGCGGCGAGCAGTACTTC. Its protein product is CASSVGGEQYF.

This sequence joins TRBV4-3 and TRBJ1-2; a possible D gene is TRBD1 (5 bases). The germline gives CDR1 LGHNA, CDR2 YSLEER. This CDR3 spans 16 amino acids. V was clipped by 5 bases and J by 2 bases, with 18 bases between them. CDR3 DNA: TGCGCCAGCAGCTCATTGGGACGGGGCCTCAACTATGGCTACACCTTC. This sequence encodes CASSSLGRGLNYGYTF.

Turning to this clone: Other DNA sequences in this sample translate to the same CDR3. This chain uses TRBV7-3 with TRBJ1-1, with D hard to call. CDR1 and CDR2 (germline): SGHTA, FQGTGA. V dropped 4 bases and J dropped 0 bases, with 6 bases sitting between them. The CDR3 covers 13 residues. Written as DNA, the CDR3 is TGTGCCAGCAGCTCACAGCTGAACACTGAAGCTTTCTTT. Translated, it gives CASSSQLNTEAFF.

The chain uses TRBV29-1 and TRBJ1-2, with TRBD1 matching 7 bases. The junction had 3 bases not matched to a gene; V was cut back by 4 bases and J by 4 bases. This CDR3 is 12 amino acids long. Germline V gene data show CDR1 as SQVTM and CDR2 as ANQGSEA. Here the CDR3 DNA reads TGCAGCGTTGTTCGGGACAGCTATGGCTACACCTTC. This gives the protein CSVVRDSYGYTF.

A single count supports this clone. The same CDR3 can be traced to other DNA sequences in this sample. The V gene is TRBV2, the J gene TRBJ2-7, with a possible D match to TRBD1 (6 bases). Germline values: CDR1 SNHLY, CDR2 FYNNEI. This CDR3 contains 12 residues. With 6 bases removed from V and 1 base from J, the gap between germline ends came to 7 bases. The CDR3, as DNA: TGTGCCAGCAGCAGGGGATCCTACGAGCAGTACTTC. Translated: CASSRGSYEQYF.

The V gene is TRBV30, the J gene TRBJ2-3; no reliable D call. The CDR3 spans 12 residues. Trimming took off 5 bases at V and 0 bases at J, with 6 bases between the two ends. CDR1 and CDR2 (germline): GTSNPN, SVGIG (reference sequence). The CDR3 sequence: CAWGWSTDTQYF. Written as DNA, the CDR3 is TGTGCCTGGGGGTGGAGCACAGATACGCAGTATTTT.

The rearrangement joins TRBV7-9 to TRBJ2-7; no clear D. V was clipped by 4 bases and J by 3 bases, with 13 bases between them. The CDR3 runs 14 residues. Germline CDR1 and CDR2: SEHNR and FQNEAQ (reference sequence). The CDR3 DNA sequence: TGTGCCAGCAGCTCCGACGGTCAGATCTACGAGCAGTACTTC. It is translated as CASSSDGQIYEQYF.

V is TRBV20-1 and J is TRBJ1-1; no definite D call. The CDR3 contains 10 residues. The germline V gene has CDR1 DFQATT and CDR2 SNEGSKA (reference sequence). The CDR3 coding sequence is TGCAGGGGAGAGGGCACTGAAGCTTTCTTT. It codes for CRGEGTEAFF.

The rearrangement links TRBV7-5 to TRBJ2-5; the D call in the table, TRBD2, was not verified against the DNA. TRBV7-5 is described as a pseudogene. This CDR3 has 14 amino acids. CDR3 DNA: TGTGTCAGAAGCTTACGGGAATCAGAGGAGACCCAGTACTTC. Encoded protein: CVRSLRESEETQYF.

The J gene is TRBJ2-3, the V gene TRBV6-6, with a weak D call TRBD2 (5 bases). V lost 6 bases, J lost 4 bases, and 14 bases lay in between. CDR3 size: 14 residues. Germline CDR1 is MNHNY and CDR2 is SVGAGI (reference sequence). This CDR3 reads CASRPYADSDTQYF. The CDR3 nucleotides are TGTGCCAGCAGACCGTACGCGGACTCAGATACGCAGTATTTT.

This sequence joins TRBV19 and TRBJ1-2; 10 nucleotides align to TRBD1. J gave up 4 bases and V 7 bases, and 15 bases lay outside the gene matches. This CDR3 comprises 17 residues. The germline V gene has CDR1 LNHDA and CDR2 SQIVND (reference sequence). Here the CDR3 reads CASTPRATGGVGYGYTF. The CDR3 nucleotides are TGTGCCAGTACCCCCCGGGCGACAGGGGGCGTTGGCTATGGCTACACCTTC.

The chain carries TRBV27 and TRBJ2-2; the D gene could be TRBD1 or TRBD2 (5 bases each). CDR3 length equals 15 residues. In germline, CDR1 is MNHEY, CDR2 SMNVEV (reference sequence). V lost 2 bases, J lost 1 base, and 8 bases lay in between. The CDR3: CASSLGDRNTGELFF. The CDR3 region has the DNA TGTGCCAGCAGTTTAGGGGACCGGAACACCGGGGAGCTGTTTTTT.

V usage is TRBV30 and J usage is TRBJ2-7, with D perhaps TRBD1 (5 bases). The germline CDR1 and CDR2 sequences are GTSNPN and SVGIG (reference sequence). The CDR3 totals 12 residues. V lost 2 bases and J 6 bases, leaving 11 bases between the germline ends. CDR3 nucleotides: TGTGCCTGGAGTCCAGAAGGGGTCGAGCAGTACTTC. Translation gives CAWSPEGVEQYF.

The rearrangement uses TRBV5-4 and TRBJ1-3; no firm D call. V dropped 0 bases and J dropped 0 bases, with 10 bases sitting between them. Germline CDR1 reads SGHNT; CDR2 reads YYREEE (reference sequence). The CDR3 is 16 amino acids. The CDR3 reads CASSLGAANSGNTIYF. CDR3 bases: TGTGCCAGCAGCTTGGGGGCAGCTAACTCTGGAAACACCATATATTTT.

V usage is TRBV7-8 and J usage is TRBJ1-3; a weak D match, TRBD1 (5 bases). This CDR3 has 15 residues. Germline values: CDR1 SGHVS, CDR2 FQNEAQ. V gave up 3 bases and J gave up 4 bases, with 13 bases separating them. In DNA form, the CDR3 reads TGTGCCAGCAGCTTGGAAAGGGGATGGGGAAACACCATATATTTT. It translates to CASSLERGWGNTIYF. The full variable domain, rest sourced from reference TRBV7-8 and TRBJ1-3, is GAGVSQSPRYKVAKRGQDVALRCDPISGHVSLFWYQQALGQGPEFLTYFQNEAQLDKSGLPSDRFFAERPEGSVSTLKIQRTQQEDSAVYLCASSLERGWGNTIYFGEGSWLTVV.

Worth noting for this clone: Other DNA sequences of this sample code for an identical CDR3. The chain links TRBV11-2 to TRBJ2-5, with no clear D. CDR3 length: 14 residues. CDR1 and CDR2 (germline): SGHAT, FQNNGV. Trimming cost V 2 bases and J 2 bases, with 9 bases left between them. The DNA for the CDR3 is TGTGCCAGCAGCTTATCTGGGTATCAAGAGACCCAGTACTTC. It is translated as CASSLSGYQETQYF. Full variable domain (remainder filled in from reference TRBV11-2 and TRBJ2-5): EAGVAQSPRYKIIEKRQSVAFWCNPISGHATLYWYQQILGQGPKLLIQFQNNGVVDDSQLPKDRFSAERLKGVDSTLKIQPAKLEDSAVYLCASSLSGYQETQYFGPGTRLLVL.

CDR3: CASSLGLAGYEQYF. In DNA, the CDR3 is TGTGCCAGCAGCCTGGGACTAGCGGGTTACGAGCAGTACTTC. The rearrangement links TRBV14 to TRBJ2-7; TRBD2 agrees at 12 bases. The CDR3 runs 14 residues. Trimming removed 4 bases from V and 4 bases from J; junction bases left unmatched: 2. Germline V CDR1 and CDR2: SGHDN, FVKESK.

This clone was recorded only once. The chain is built from TRBV14 and TRBJ1-1; tentatively, D is TRBD1 (5 bases). V was clipped by 0 bases and J by 3 bases, with 14 bases between them. Germline V gene data show CDR1 as SGHDN and CDR2 as FVKESK. CDR3 length: 16 residues. The CDR3: CASSQDSGQGYTEAFF. As DNA, the CDR3 is TGTGCCAGCAGCCAAGATAGTGGGCAGGGATACACTGAAGCTTTCTTT.

This chain links TRBV10-3 with TRBJ1-2; 8 nucleotides match TRBD1. The junction had 15 bases not matched to a gene; V was cut back by 6 bases and J by 9 bases. CDR1 and CDR2 from the germline V gene are ENHRY and SYGVKD. The CDR3 runs 15 residues. The CDR3 coding sequence is TGTGCCATCAGGAGGGACAGGTTTTCTGTCGGGCGCTACACCTTC. Translating it yields CAIRRDRFSVGRYTF.

The chain carries TRBV7-9 and TRBJ1-4; D unclear. The CDR3 runs to 15 residues. Germline V CDR1 and CDR2: SEHNR, FQNEAQ (reference sequence). Trimming stripped 4 bases from V and 7 bases from J, with 16 bases between. CDR3 sequence: CASSSRRSGIEKLFF. CDR3 DNA sequence: TGTGCCAGCAGCTCTCGGAGGTCCGGGATTGAAAAACTGTTTTTT.

The chain employs TRBV28 and TRBJ2-7; 7 nucleotides align to TRBD2. V shed 2 bases, J shed 3 bases, and the junction held 10 bases outside the gene matches. The CDR3 spans 16 residues. Germline-derived CDR1 and CDR2 are MDHEN and SYDVKM. CDR3 residues: CASSLAGLRGDYEQYF. The CDR3 nucleotides read TGTGCCAGCAGTTTAGCAGGGCTACGGGGGGACTACGAGCAGTACTTC.

This chain joins TRBV5-1 and TRBJ2-1; D call uncertain. Germline V gives CDR1 SGHRS, CDR2 YFSETQ. V gave up 0 bases and J gave up 8 bases, with 12 bases separating them. This CDR3 is 14 amino acids long. DNA for the CDR3: TGCGCCAGCAGCTTGGGCTCCCTTGGGGATGAGCAGTTCTTC. It yields the protein CASSLGSLGDEQFF.

The V and J genes are TRBV6-1 and TRBJ1-5; D gene uncertain. The length of the CDR3 is 18 residues. Trimming shortened V by 3 bases and J by 0 bases, and 18 bases separated the two germline ends. CDR1 and CDR2 (germline): MNHNS, SASEGT. CDR3 sequence: CASSERQPRYGSNQPQHF. The CDR3 DNA sequence: TGTGCCAGCAGTGAGAGGCAGCCTAGGTACGGTAGCAATCAGCCCCAGCATTTT.

This chain connects TRBV7-3 to TRBJ2-2, with D perhaps given as TRBD1 or TRBD2 (5 bases each). The V end was cut by 2 bases, the J end by 6 bases, with 10 bases between. There are 14 residues in the CDR3. Per germline, CDR1 SGHTA and CDR2 FQGTGA. CDR3 sequence reads: CASSLRGKAGELFF. DNA for the CDR3: TGTGCCAGCAGCTTACGGGGCAAAGCCGGGGAGCTGTTTTTT. Drawing the rest from reference TRBV7-3 and TRBJ2-2, the complete variable domain is GAGVSQTPSNKVTEKGKYVELRCDPISGHTALYWYRQSLGQGPEFLIYFQGTGAADDSGLPNDRFFAVRPEGSVSTLKIQRTERGDSAVYLCASSLRGKAGELFFGEGSRLTVL.